One sample yielded the 11 T cell receptor beta chains listed below, sequenced in a study of shared clonotypes between healthy human individuals. Libraries were prepared by immunoSEQ multiplex PCR; TCRdb keeps only in-frame clonotypes and omits some of them. The table lists 2,500,000 or so clones, roughly 92% of them singletons. The specimen sequenced was naive CD4+ T cells from PBMCs. Indicated subset: CD45RA+ positively selected. These receptors all come from a young man in good health. Some clones in this sample may be carry-over from other donors' samples.

The rearrangement joins TRBV4-3 to TRBJ2-3; 14 nucleotides agree with TRBD2. The CDR3 is 17 amino acids. The J segment lost 4 bases and the V segment lost 5 bases, leaving 8 bases of the junction unmatched. Germline V gene lookup returns CDR1 LGHNA and CDR2 YSLEER. CDR3 loop: CASSSRLAGGRPDTQYF. For the CDR3, the DNA is TGCGCCAGCAGCTCCAGACTAGCGGGAGGGAGGCCAGATACGCAGTATTTT.

The chain employs TRBV11-3 and TRBJ1-6, with D unclear. This CDR3 region has 17 residues. Germline lookup yields CDR1 SGHNT and CDR2 YENEEA. V shed 5 bases and J shed 11 bases, with 25 bases lying between them. CDR3 residues: CASSIPGRRVILAPLHF. Written as DNA, the CDR3 is TGTGCCAGCAGCATACCCGGCCGGCGGGTTATTCTAGCACCCCTCCACTTT.

This clone occurred once. J is TRBJ2-1 and V is TRBV2, with 11 nucleotides matching TRBD2. V lost 4 bases to trimming and J lost 4 bases; unmatched junction nucleotides: 3. The CDR3 covers 15 residues. Germline CDR1 reads SNHLY; CDR2 reads FYNNEI. This CDR3 is CASSVGLAEYNEQFF. The CDR3 DNA reads as TGTGCCAGCAGTGTGGGACTAGCGGAATACAATGAGCAGTTCTTC.

This clone was observed a single time. The CDR3 DNA sequence: TGTGCCAGCAGGGCTAGCGGGAGTGAGGACAATGAGCAGTTCTTC. Translated: CASRASGSEDNEQFF. The gene calls are TRBV9 and TRBJ2-1; 10 nucleotides match TRBD2. The CDR3 loop spans 15 amino acids. The trim removed 5 bases at V and 5 bases at J, leaving 7 bases unmatched. Germline CDR1 is SGDLS and CDR2 is YYNGEE.

This chain connects TRBV5-1 to TRBJ2-7; a weak D match, TRBD1 (5 bases). V gave up 1 base and J gave up 5 bases, with 13 bases separating them. Germline CDR1 reads SGHRS; CDR2 reads YFSETQ. This CDR3 has 14 amino acids. The CDR3 sequence is CASSLSPGKDEQYF. CDR3 sequence (DNA): TGCGCCAGCAGCTTGTCACCAGGGAAGGACGAGCAGTACTTC. Complete variable domain (other parts from reference TRBV5-1 and TRBJ2-7): KAGVTQTPRYLIKTRGQQVTLSCSPISGHRSVSWYQQTPGQGLQFLFEYFSETQRNKGNFPGRFSGRQFSNSRSEMNVSTLELGDSALYLCASSLSPGKDEQYFGPGTRLTVT.

CDR3 DNA sequence: TGTGCCAGCAGCCCAGTAGTGGGGGGCGAGGCTTTCTTT. Translation gives CASSPVVGGEAFF. The genes are TRBV9 and TRBJ1-1, with D possibly being TRBD1 (6 bases). The V end was cut by 4 bases, the J end by 11 bases, with 18 bases between. The germline CDR1 and CDR2 sequences are SGDLS and YYNGEE. The CDR3 sequence is 13 residues long.

The chain uses TRBV7-3 and TRBJ2-1; D perhaps matches TRBD2 (5 bases). CDR3 length equals 16 residues. From germline, CDR1 is SGHTA and CDR2 FQGTGA. The germline V and J ends were trimmed by 3 bases and 0 bases, with 12 bases remaining between them. CDR3 residues: CASSLASSGSYNEQFF. CDR3 in DNA: TGTGCCAGCAGCTTGGCTAGCTCAGGCTCCTACAATGAGCAGTTCTTC. Full variable domain (missing parts from reference TRBV7-3 and TRBJ2-1): GAGVSQTPSNKVTEKGKYVELRCDPISGHTALYWYRQSLGQGPEFLIYFQGTGAADDSGLPNDRFFAVRPEGSVSTLKIQRTERGDSAVYLCASSLASSGSYNEQFFGPGTRLTVL.

Concerning this clone itself: Other DNA variants within this sample encode the same CDR3. The chain has TRBV28 and TRBJ1-5; TRBD1 might be the D (5 bases). V shed 3 bases and J shed 10 bases, with 7 bases lying between them. CDR3 length: 11 residues. Looked up from germline, CDR1 is MDHEN and CDR2 is SYDVKM. CDR3 in DNA: TGTGCCAGCAGTTTGAGGGGTCCCCAGCATTTT. Amino acid sequence: CASSLRGPQHF.

Remarks on this clone: Other nucleotide sequences in the sample specify the same CDR3. This chain uses TRBV11-3 with TRBJ2-1, with a tentative D call TRBD1 (5 bases). CDR1 is SGHNT and CDR2 is YENEEA in the germline V gene. This CDR3 comprises 15 residues. The V end lost 1 base, the J end lost 2 bases, and 9 bases lay between the germline ends. CDR3 coding DNA: TGTGCCAGCAGCTTAGGGCAGGGTACCTACAATGAGCAGTTCTTC. Translating gives CASSLGQGTYNEQFF.

The chain carries TRBV4-3 and TRBJ2-1; TRBD2 matches at 8 bases. V was pared by 3 bases and J by 2 bases, with 12 bases of the junction left unmatched. This CDR3 spans 18 amino acids. CDR1 and CDR2 (germline): LGHNA, YSLEER. The CDR3 DNA reads as TGCGCCAGCAGCCAGTCCCGGGCTAGCGGGCCTACCTACAATGAGCAGTTCTTC. Translated, it gives CASSQSRASGPTYNEQFF.

J is TRBJ2-1 and V is TRBV15, with 8 bases aligning to TRBD2. The CDR3 has 17 residues. The germline CDR1 and CDR2 sequences are LNHNV and YYDKDF (reference sequence). The ends lost 0 bases at V and 4 bases at J; junction bases unmatched: 8. This CDR3 is CATSRELTSGTYNEQFF. Here the CDR3 DNA reads TGTGCCACCAGCAGAGAATTAACTAGCGGAACATACAATGAGCAGTTCTTC.